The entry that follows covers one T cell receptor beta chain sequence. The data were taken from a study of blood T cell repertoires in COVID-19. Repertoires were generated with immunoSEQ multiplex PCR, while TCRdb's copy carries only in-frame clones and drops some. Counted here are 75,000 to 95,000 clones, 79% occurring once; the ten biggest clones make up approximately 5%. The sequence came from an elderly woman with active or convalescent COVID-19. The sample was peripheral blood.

The CDR3 DNA follows: TGTGCCAGCAGCGTGATGACTAGCGGGAATCGGAATGAGCAGTTCTTC. Translated, it gives CASSVMTSGNRNEQFF. The rearrangement uses TRBV7-2 and TRBJ2-1; 11 positions agree with TRBD2. CDR1 is SGHTA and CDR2 is FQGNSA in the germline V gene. The CDR3 is 16 amino acids. Trimming took 5 bases from V and 7 from J; bases not matched to a gene: 10.